The entry below describes one T cell receptor (beta chain). The CDR3 extends over 14 amino acids. Trimming pared 5 bases from V and 2 bases from J, leaving 13 bases between. Germline CDR1 reads MDHEN; CDR2 reads SYDVKM. These data originate in a study of control samples from healthy donors and cancer patients. This table comes from immunoSEQ multiplex PCR, and its TCRdb copy is limited to in-frame clones, with some not included. This table has almost 85,000 clones, just under 95% appearing once. The chain carries TRBV28 and TRBJ2-7; maybe TRBD1 (6 bases). The sequenced sample consisted of blood. The origin of this receptor is a woman aged 18-29 years in good health. The CDR3: CASSPDSRTYEQYF. The DNA of the CDR3 is TGTGCCAGCAGTCCGGACAGCCGAACCTACGAGCAGTACTTC.